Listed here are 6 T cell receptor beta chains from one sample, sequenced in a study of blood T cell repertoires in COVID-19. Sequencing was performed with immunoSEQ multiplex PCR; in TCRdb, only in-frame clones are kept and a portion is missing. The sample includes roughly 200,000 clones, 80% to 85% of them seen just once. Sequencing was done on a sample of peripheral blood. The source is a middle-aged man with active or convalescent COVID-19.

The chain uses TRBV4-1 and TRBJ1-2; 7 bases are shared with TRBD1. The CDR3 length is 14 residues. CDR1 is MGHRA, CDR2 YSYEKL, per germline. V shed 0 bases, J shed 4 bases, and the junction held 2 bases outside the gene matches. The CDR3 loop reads CASSQEGQSYGYTF. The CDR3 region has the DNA TGCGCCAGCAGCCAAGAGGGACAGTCCTATGGCTACACCTTC.

CDR3 in amino acids: CASSLGVEGAYGELFF. The CDR3 DNA follows: TGTGCCAGCAGCTTGGGTGTGGAGGGCGCGTACGGGGAGCTGTTTTTT. The rearrangement uses TRBV5-5 and TRBJ2-2; TRBD2 might be the D (6 bases). Trimming took off 0 bases at V and 7 bases at J, with 16 bases between the two ends. The CDR3 length is 16 residues. The germline gives CDR1 SGHKS, CDR2 YYEKEE (reference sequence). Variable domain in full (rest from reference TRBV5-5 and TRBJ2-2): DAGVTQSPTHLIKTRGQQVTLRCSPISGHKSVSWYQQVLGQGPQFIFQYYEKEERGRGNFPDRFSARQFPNYSSELNVNALLLGDSALYLCASSLGVEGAYGELFFGEGSRLTVL.

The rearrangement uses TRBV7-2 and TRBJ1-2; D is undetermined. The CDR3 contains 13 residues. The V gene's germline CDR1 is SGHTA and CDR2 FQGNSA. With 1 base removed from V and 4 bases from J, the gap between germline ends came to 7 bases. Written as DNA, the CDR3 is TGTGCCAGCAGCTTAGAGTTAGCCTATGGCTACACCTTC. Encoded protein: CASSLELAYGYTF. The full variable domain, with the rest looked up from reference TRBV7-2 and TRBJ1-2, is GAGVSQSPSNKVTEKGKDVELRCDPISGHTALYWYRQSLGQGLEFLIYFQGNSAPDKSGLPSDRFSAERTGGSVSTLTIQRTQQEDSAVYLCASSLELAYGYTFGSGTRLTVV.

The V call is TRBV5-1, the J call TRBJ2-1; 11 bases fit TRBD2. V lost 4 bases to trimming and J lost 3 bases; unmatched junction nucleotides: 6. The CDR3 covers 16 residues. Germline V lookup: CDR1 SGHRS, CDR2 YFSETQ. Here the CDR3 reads CASSPGTSGLYNEQFF. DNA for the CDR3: TGCGCCAGCAGCCCTGGGACTAGCGGACTCTACAATGAGCAGTTCTTC.

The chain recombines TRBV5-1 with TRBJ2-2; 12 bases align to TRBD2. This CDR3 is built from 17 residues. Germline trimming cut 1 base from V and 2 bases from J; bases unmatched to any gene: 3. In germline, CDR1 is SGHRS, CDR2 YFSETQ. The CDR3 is CASSLTSGGSNTGELFF. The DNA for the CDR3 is TGCGCCAGCAGCTTGACTAGCGGGGGGAGTAACACCGGGGAGCTGTTTTTT.

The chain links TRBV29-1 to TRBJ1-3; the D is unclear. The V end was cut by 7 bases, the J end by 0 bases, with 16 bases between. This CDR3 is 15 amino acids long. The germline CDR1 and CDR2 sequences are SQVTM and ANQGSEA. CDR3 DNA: TGCAGCGGCTACTCCCCTTCCCTCTCTGGAAACACCATATATTTT. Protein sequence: CSGYSPSLSGNTIYF.